Sequencing of this TCR beta chain was carried out in a study of blood T cell repertoires in COVID-19. For the study at large: Material from acute and convalescent COVID-19 was sourced from the United States, Italy and Spain. Sample material is recorded as cDNA or gDNA derived from T cells, B-cell-depleted T cells, or PBMCs.

Germline loops: CDR1 SGHRS, CDR2 YFSETQ. This CDR3 has 13 amino acids. V was cut by 9 bases and J by 9 bases, with 16 bases left in between. How the authors handled the data: Reference gene primers were amplified, and this amplification served to estimate nucleated cell counts. Data came from immunoSEQ multiplex PCR; TCRdb stores just in-frame clones and leaves some out. The DNA was the basis for D and trimming; V, J and clone size are from that table. The table shows about 92,000 clones, with around three quarters occurring only once. The receptor was derived from a woman between 70 and 85 years old with acute or convalescent COVID-19. The sequenced sample was peripheral blood. The chain has TRBV5-1 and TRBJ1-6; no reliable D call. The CDR3 nucleotides read TGCGCCAACACCTCCCGGAGGTGTTCACCCCTCCACTTT. This codes for CANTSRRCSPLHF.